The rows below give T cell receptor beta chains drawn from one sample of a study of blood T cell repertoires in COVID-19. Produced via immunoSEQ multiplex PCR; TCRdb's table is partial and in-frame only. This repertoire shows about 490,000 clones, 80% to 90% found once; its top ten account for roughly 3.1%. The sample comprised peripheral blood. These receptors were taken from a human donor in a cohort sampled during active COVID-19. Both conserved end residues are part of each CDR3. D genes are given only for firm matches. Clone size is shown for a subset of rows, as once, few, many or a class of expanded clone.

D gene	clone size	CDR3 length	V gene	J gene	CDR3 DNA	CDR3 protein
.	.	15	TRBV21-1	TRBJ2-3	TGTGCCAGCAGCAAAGGCTGGCGCGGGGCAGATACGCAGTATTTT	CASSKGWRGADTQYF
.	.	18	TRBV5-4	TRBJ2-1	TGTGCCAGCAGCTTGCTGGGGGCTCGGAGGCCGGCGAACAATGAGCAGTTCTTC	CASSLLGARRPANNEQFF
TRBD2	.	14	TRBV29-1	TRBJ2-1	TGCAGCGGATCGGGACTAGCGAATTACAATGAGCAGTTCTTC	CSGSGLANYNEQFF
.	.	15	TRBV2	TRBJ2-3	TGTGCCAGCAGCGTAAGTCTAGCCCTACCAGATACGCAGTATTTT	CASSVSLALPDTQYF
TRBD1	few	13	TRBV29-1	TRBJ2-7	TGCAGCGTTGAGGCGGACAGGACCTACGAGCAGTACTTC	CSVEADRTYEQYF
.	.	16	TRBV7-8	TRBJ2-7	TGTGCCAGCAGCGCGTTCCCTAGCGCTAGCTCCTACGAGCAGTACTTC	CASSAFPSASSYEQYF
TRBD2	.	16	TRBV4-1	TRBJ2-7	TGCGCCAGCAGCCCACCGGGACTAGCGGGAGAGATCGAGCAGTACTTC	CASSPPGLAGEIEQYF
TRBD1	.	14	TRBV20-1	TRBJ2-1	TGCAGTGCTAGTCACCTCCAGGGGGCGGGTGAGCAGTTCTTC	CSASHLQGAGEQFF
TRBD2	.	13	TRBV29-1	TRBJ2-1	TGCAGCGTTAATAGCGGGCGGTACAATGAGCAGTTCTTC	CSVNSGRYNEQFF
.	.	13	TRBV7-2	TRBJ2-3	TGTGCCAGCAGCTTACGGAGAACAGATACGCAGTATTTT	CASSLRRTDTQYF
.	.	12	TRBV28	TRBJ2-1	TGTGCCAGCCGATTGAGAGACAATGAGCAGTTCTTC	CASRLRDNEQFF
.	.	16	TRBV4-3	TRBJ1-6	TGCGCCAGCAGCCAAGATCGGGCAGGGGTAAAGTCACCCCTCCACTTT	CASSQDRAGVKSPLHF
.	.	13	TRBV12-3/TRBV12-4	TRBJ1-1	TGTGCCAGCAGCTCAGTGGGGGGCACTGAAGCTTTCTTT	CASSSVGGTEAFF
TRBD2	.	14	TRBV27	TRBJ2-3	TGTGCCAGCCGGGGGGGGCGTGGCACAGATACGCAGTATTTT	CASRGGRGTDTQYF
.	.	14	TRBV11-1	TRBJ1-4	TGTGCCAGCAGCTTCGACAATAACAATGAAAAACTGTTTTTT	CASSFDNNNEKLFF
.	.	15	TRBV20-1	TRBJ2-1	TGCAGTGCTAGTGGTGGAGTGGGTAACTACAATGAGCAGTTCTTC	CSASGGVGNYNEQFF
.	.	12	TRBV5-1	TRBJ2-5	TGCGCCAGCAGCTATCAACAAGAGACCCAGTACTTC	CASSYQQETQYF
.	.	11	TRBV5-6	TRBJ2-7	TGTGCCAGCTCTAGTGGATACGAGCAGTACTTC	CASSSGYEQYF
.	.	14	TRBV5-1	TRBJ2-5	TGCGCCAGCAGCTTGGCAGGCTCCCAAGAGACCCAGTACTTC	CASSLAGSQETQYF
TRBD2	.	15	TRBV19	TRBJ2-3	TGTGCCAGTAGGCGAAGCGGGAGAGGCACAGATACGCAGTATTTT	CASRRSGRGTDTQYF
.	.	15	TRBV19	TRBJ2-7	TGTGCCAGTAGTCTGGGGGGACTCCTGATCTACGAGCAGTACTTC	CASSLGGLLIYEQYF
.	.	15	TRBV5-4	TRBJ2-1	TGTGCCAGCAGCGATGGGACCGGGACTGACAATGAGCAGTTCTTC	CASSDGTGTDNEQFF
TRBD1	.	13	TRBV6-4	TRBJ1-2	TGTGCCAGCAGTGCAGGGGGCGGCTATGGCTACACCTTC	CASSAGGGYGYTF
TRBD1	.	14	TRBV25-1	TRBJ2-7	TGTGCCAGCAGTGACGACAGGGGGCCGCGCGAGCAGTACTTC	CASSDDRGPREQYF
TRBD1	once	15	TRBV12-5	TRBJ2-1	TGTGCTAGTGGTTTGGGACAGGGGGGTATCAATGAGCAGTTCTTC	CASGLGQGGINEQFF
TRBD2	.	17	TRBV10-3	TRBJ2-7	TGTGCCATCAGTGAGTCAATCCGACTAGCGGGAAACAACGAGCAGTACTTC	CAISESIRLAGNNEQYF
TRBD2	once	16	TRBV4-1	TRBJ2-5	TGCGCCAGCAGCCAAGAGAGCGGGAGGTATTGGGAGACCCAGTACTTC	CASSQESGRYWETQYF
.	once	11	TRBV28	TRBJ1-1	TGTGCCAGCAGTCTGGGCCAGGAAGCTTTCTTT	CASSLGQEAFF